A single T cell receptor beta chain is shown here with its context. There are 12 residues in the CDR3. Trimming took off 2 bases at V and 3 bases at J, with 6 bases between the two ends. Germline CDR1 reads SGHDT; CDR2 reads YYEEEE. This specimen belongs to a study of shared clonotypes between healthy human individuals. Produced via immunoSEQ multiplex PCR; TCRdb's table is partial and in-frame only. The repertoire holds over a million clones, with approximately 98.5% as singletons. This clonotype was sampled from a man aged 25-40 years in good health. The rearrangement joins TRBV5-6 to TRBJ2-7, with D perhaps matching TRBD1 (5 bases). The sample consisted of naive CD4+ T cells sorted from blood. Subset described: CD45RA+ positively selected. For the CDR3, the DNA is TGTGCCAGCAGCTTCCAGGGCTACGAGCAGTACTTC. Encoded protein: CASSFQGYEQYF.